Listed here are 30 T cell receptor beta chains from one sample, sequenced in a study of glioma-infiltrating T cells (dated by TCRdb to about 2016). Instrument used: Illumina MiSeq. The iRepertoire nested amplicon-rescue multiplex PCR (arm-PCR) platform was used to amplify TCR alpha and beta CDR3 regions from RNA. Clones were called with MiXCR by TCRdb after fastp trimmed the public reads at Q25, and only in-frame beta chains were retained. Under each unique CDR3 protein, matching rows form one entry showing the most common genes and DNA. Recorded for this sample are about 140,000 distinct CDR3 sequences; about two fifths of them occurred a single time. 20% to 25% of the sample is taken by the ten largest. Sequencing used glioma tissue, nonneoplastic brain tissue, or PBMCs (not recorded which). The origin of the receptors is a human donor with low-grade glioma or glioblastoma, undergoing nonglioma brain surgery, or in good health (not recorded which).

A word on this clonotype: One junction end disagrees with the germline gene, perhaps due to a read error. The V call is TRBV7-2, the J call TRBJ2-7, with D perhaps TRBD1 (6 bases). Germline V CDR1 and CDR2: SGHTA, FQGNSA. The CDR3 runs to 14 residues. This CDR3 reads CASGDRSASYEQHF. The CDR3 DNA sequence: TGTGCCAGCGGTGACAGGTCCGCGAGCTACGAGCAGCACTTC.

The chain couples TRBV15 to TRBJ2-1; 11 positions match TRBD2. This CDR3 has 19 residues. CDR1 is LNHNV and CDR2 is YYDKDF in the germline V gene (reference sequence). V shed 1 base and J 3 bases; nucleotides not matched to a gene: 11. CDR3 region: CATSRGGTSGGFNYNEQFF. DNA for the CDR3: TGTGCCACCAGCAGAGGCGGAACTAGCGGGGGTTTCAACTACAATGAGCAGTTCTTC.

V usage is TRBV7-2 and J usage is TRBJ1-1, with D hard to call. There are 12 residues in the CDR3. The germline CDR1 and CDR2 sequences are SGHTA and FQGNSA. Trimming removed 7 bases at V and 2 bases at J, with 8 bases between. CDR3 DNA sequence: TGTGCCAGCAAGGATAGTAACACTGAAGCTTTCTTT. It is translated as CASKDSNTEAFF.

This clonotype was picked up a small number of times. J is TRBJ2-7 and V is TRBV6-6; the D gene is possibly TRBD2 (5 bases). V lost 0 bases and J lost 3, with 9 bases in between. The CDR3 is 14 amino acids. CDR1 is MNHNY and CDR2 is SVGAGI in the germline V gene (reference sequence). In DNA, the CDR3 is TGTGCCAGCAGTTACTCCTCACGGGGCTACGAGCAGTACTTC. This gives the protein CASSYSSRGYEQYF.

In the case of this clonotype: This sequence may be a read error, since a much larger clone differs from it by one base. The V gene is TRBV6-1, the J gene TRBJ1-3; D is unclear. The V gene's germline CDR1 is MNHNS and CDR2 SASEGT. There are 13 residues in the CDR3. The DNA of the CDR3 is TGTGCCAGCAGTTTATCGCCTGGAAACGCCATATATTTT. Its protein product is CASSLSPGNAIYF.

V and J are TRBV5-1 and TRBJ2-3, with D possibly TRBD2 on 6 matching bases. Per germline, CDR1 SGHRS and CDR2 YFSETQ. Deletions cut 6 bases from V and 1 base from J, with 9 bases between. This CDR3 region has 13 residues. CDR3 coding DNA: TGCGCCAGCACAAGGGAGGGCACAGATACGCAGTATTTT. It encodes CASTREGTDTQYF.

The chain links TRBV6-1 to TRBJ2-7; D call uncertain. The CDR3 has 12 residues. CDR1 and CDR2 from the germline V gene are MNHNS and SASEGT. Trimming shortened V by 0 bases and J by 9 bases, and 9 bases separated the two germline ends. CDR3 DNA: TGTGCCAGCAGTGAAGCGGGTTACACGCAGTACTTC. This translates into CASSEAGYTQYF.

There are a few counts of this clonotype. This sequence joins TRBV6-1 and TRBJ2-7; D is perhaps TRBD2 (6 bases). With 5 bases removed from V and 3 bases from J, the gap between germline ends came to 8 bases. The CDR3 is made up of 12 amino acids. Germline CDR1 reads MNHNS; CDR2 reads SASEGT. CDR3 nucleotide sequence: TGTGCCAGCAGTATTAGCGGCTACGAGCAGTACTTC. Its protein product is CASSISGYEQYF.

The chain recombines TRBV3-1 with TRBJ2-2; D is perhaps TRBD2 (6 bases). Germline values: CDR1 LGHDT, CDR2 YNNKEL (reference sequence). V lost 4 bases and J lost 5, with 11 bases in between. The CDR3 contains 14 residues. The CDR3, as DNA: TGTGCCAGCAGCCGGACTACTTTAACCGGGGAGCTGTTTTTT. Residues: CASSRTTLTGELFF.

The chain recombines TRBV20-1 with TRBJ2-7; no reliable D call. The CDR3 spans 13 residues. Between the trimmed V and J ends, which lost 7 bases and 1 base, there was a span of 14 bases. The V gene's germline CDR1 is DFQATT and CDR2 SNEGSKA (reference sequence). The CDR3 loop is CSGTKFPSYEQYF. For the CDR3, the DNA is TGCAGTGGGACGAAGTTCCCTTCCTACGAGCAGTACTTC.

With respect to this clonotype: At one end the junction does not follow the germline gene, possibly because of a read error. CDR3 bases: TGTGTCAGCAGTTTCGGGGGTTTTGGCACTGAAGCTTTCTTT. Its translation: CVSSFGGFGTEAFF. This sequence joins TRBV6-2 or TRBV6-3 and TRBJ1-1; perhaps TRBD1 as D (5 bases). CDR3 length: 14 amino acids. CDR1 is MNHEY and CDR2 is SVGEGT in the germline V gene.

This clonotype was found once. CDR3 residues: CASSSPRGRWGYGYTF. The CDR3 DNA reads TGTGCCAGCAGCTCCCCGCGGGGCCGCTGGGGCTATGGCTACACCTTC. J is TRBJ1-2 and V is TRBV7-6, with TRBD1 as a possible D gene (5 bases). Trimming shortened V by 4 bases and J by 4 bases, and 19 bases separated the two germline ends. This CDR3 spans 16 amino acids. Germline values: CDR1 SGHVS, CDR2 FNYEAQ.

This chain uses TRBV20-1 with TRBJ2-7; D may be TRBD1 or TRBD2 (5 bases each). Per the germline V gene, CDR1 is DFQATT and CDR2 is SNEGSKA (reference sequence). V was shortened by 4 bases and J by 3 bases, with 16 bases between the two germline ends. The CDR3 loop spans 14 amino acids. CDR3 in DNA: TGCAGTGCTAAAATTCCGGGACCCTACTACGAGCAGTACTTC. Encoded protein: CSAKIPGPYYEQYF.

The chain couples TRBV6-2 or TRBV6-3 to TRBJ2-1, with TRBD1 matching 9 bases. J gave up 4 bases and V 6 bases, and 10 bases lay outside the gene matches. CDR3 length: 16 amino acids. The germline gives CDR1 MNHEY, CDR2 SVGEGT. The CDR3, as DNA: TGTGCCAGCAGGGGTAACCGGGACAGGGATTACAATGAGCAGTTCTTC. Protein product: CASRGNRDRDYNEQFF.

Regarding this clonotype: A read error may account for a junction end that differs from germline. This rearrangement joins TRBV20-1 to TRBJ1-1, with D perhaps matching TRBD1 (5 bases). This CDR3 comprises 12 residues. Looked up from germline, CDR1 is DFQATT and CDR2 is SNEGSKA (reference sequence). Written as DNA, the CDR3 is TGCAGTGCACCGAGTCCCGGGACTGGAGCTTTCTTT. It specifies CSAPSPGTGAFF.

The rearrangement uses TRBV4-3 and TRBJ2-5; 7 positions agree with TRBD1. Germline assignment: CDR1 LGHNA and CDR2 YSLEER. Trimming removed 3 bases from V and 5 bases from J; junction bases left unmatched: 9. This CDR3 contains 15 residues. The CDR3 sequence is CASSHIEGGRETQYF. In DNA, the CDR3 is TGCGCCAGCAGCCATATAGAAGGGGGCCGGGAGACCCAGTACTTC.

The V and J genes are TRBV7-2 and TRBJ2-5, with D possibly matching TRBD1 (7 bases). This CDR3 is built from 14 residues. V shed 5 bases and J shed 0 bases, with 10 bases lying between them. Germline V gene data show CDR1 as SGHTA and CDR2 as FQGNSA. The CDR3 DNA sequence: TGTGCCAGCAGCCCAGGGGGGAACCAAGAGACCCAGTACTTC. Residues: CASSPGGNQETQYF.

The chain has TRBV7-3 and TRBJ2-1; unclear D gene. Deletions cut 4 bases from V and 5 bases from J, with 6 bases between. The CDR3 runs 12 residues. Germline assignment: CDR1 SGHTA and CDR2 FQGTGA. In DNA form, the CDR3 reads TGTGCCAGCAGCTACACGAACAATGAGCAGTTCTTC. It is translated as CASSYTNNEQFF. The full variable domain, its missing parts supplied by reference TRBV7-3 and TRBJ2-1, is GAGVSQTPSNKVTEKGKYVELRCDPISGHTALYWYRQSLGQGPEFLIYFQGTGAADDSGLPNDRFFAVRPEGSVSTLKIQRTERGDSAVYLCASSYTNNEQFFGPGTRLTVL.

CDR3 sequence: CSAVSQGYNTEAFF. CDR3 nucleotides: TGCAGCGCCGTATCTCAGGGCTACAACACTGAAGCTTTCTTT. The chain employs TRBV29-1 and TRBJ1-1; TRBD1 is a possible D gene (5 bases). The CDR3 is 14 residues long. V lost 7 bases, J lost 2 bases, and 17 bases lay in between. Germline lookup yields CDR1 SQVTM and CDR2 ANQGSEA.

This clonotype was counted between two and nine times. The CDR3 DNA sequence: TGTGCCAGCACCCCCGGGGAAAAACTGTTTTTT. This translates into CASTPGEKLFF. The rearrangement uses TRBV28 and TRBJ1-4; D is unclear. Germline V CDR1 and CDR2: MDHEN, SYDVKM. V was pared by 7 bases and J by 8 bases, with 8 bases between. This CDR3 is 11 amino acids long.

This chain connects TRBV27 to TRBJ2-3; 8 bases map to TRBD2. CDR3 size: 12 residues. With V trimmed by 5 bases and J by 13 bases, 8 bases remained unmatched. Per germline, CDR1 MNHEY and CDR2 SMNVEV (reference sequence). CDR3 residues: CASSTLAGLKYF. The CDR3 nucleotides are TGTGCCAGCAGTACCTTAGCGGGATTGAAGTATTTT.

This chain uses TRBV7-9 with TRBJ1-1; 7 nucleotides line up with TRBD1. The trim removed 11 bases at V and 0 bases at J, leaving 3 bases unmatched. The germline gives CDR1 SEHNR, CDR2 FQNEAQ (reference sequence). This CDR3 has 12 residues. The CDR3 protein is CAWGTVNTEAFF. The CDR3 bases are TGTGCCTGGGGGACAGTGAACACTGAAGCTTTCTTT.

The chain employs TRBV7-2 and TRBJ1-1; 7 bases are a match to TRBD1. With V trimmed by 5 bases and J by 1 base, 7 bases remained unmatched. The CDR3 has 15 amino acids. Looked up from germline, CDR1 is SGHTA and CDR2 is FQGNSA. DNA of the CDR3: TGTGCCAGCAGCCCTGGGACAGTGGGGAACACTGAAGCTTTCTTT. Translated: CASSPGTVGNTEAFF.

Only a few counts were recorded for this clonotype. The chain couples TRBV6-1 to TRBJ2-7; 7 nucleotides align to TRBD1. Trimming took 6 bases from V and 0 from J; bases not matched to a gene: 8. Germline V gives CDR1 MNHNS, CDR2 SASEGT. The CDR3 covers 15 residues. CDR3 sequence (DNA): TGTGCCAGCAGCCGGAACAGGGGTCTCTCCTACGAGCAGTACTTC. Translated: CASSRNRGLSYEQYF.

The chain employs TRBV6-1 and TRBJ1-1; D is unresolved. The germline V gene has CDR1 MNHNS and CDR2 SASEGT. V lost 6 bases and J lost 3, with 11 bases in between. The CDR3 length is 13 residues. In nucleotides, the CDR3 is TGTGCCAGCAGCCGTAGAAGGGACACTGAAGCTTTCTTT. The encoded protein is CASSRRRDTEAFF.

The V call is TRBV6-5, the J call TRBJ2-1; 7 nucleotides agree with TRBD2. Per germline, CDR1 MNHEY and CDR2 SVGAGI. The CDR3 length is 16 residues. V lost 0 bases and J lost 7; bases outside the gene matches: 9. As DNA, the CDR3 is TGTGCCAGCAGTTACTCAGGACTAGGCTCGGGGAATGAGCAGTTCTTC. This codes for CASSYSGLGSGNEQFF.

The gene calls are TRBV28 and TRBJ2-1; D remains unclear. The V end lost 3 bases, the J end lost 0 bases, and 9 bases lay between the germline ends. The CDR3 length is 15 residues. Germline V lookup: CDR1 MDHEN, CDR2 SYDVKM. The CDR3 sequence is CASSFQANSYNEQFF. As DNA, the CDR3 is TGTGCCAGCAGTTTCCAGGCGAACTCCTACAATGAGCAGTTCTTC.

The V and J genes are TRBV5-1 and TRBJ2-7; perhaps TRBD2 as D (5 bases). The V gene's germline CDR1 is SGHRS and CDR2 YFSETQ. The CDR3 sequence is 14 residues long. V lost 0 bases to trimming and J lost 3 bases, with 10 bases between them. The CDR3 nucleotides are TGCGCCAGCAGCTTGGCCAGCGAGGGCTACGAGCAGTACTTC. Its protein is CASSLASEGYEQYF.

The CDR3 is CSAREGGNTYEQYF. Here the CDR3 DNA reads TGCAGTGCTAGAGAGGGGGGAAACACCTACGAGCAGTACTTC. V gene TRBV20-1 combines with J gene TRBJ2-7; tentatively, D is TRBD2 (6 bases). CDR3 length equals 14 residues. V was shortened by 0 bases and J by 2 bases, with 11 bases between the two germline ends. Germline V gives CDR1 DFQATT, CDR2 SNEGSKA (reference sequence).

DNA for the CDR3: TGCAGCGCCCAGACTAACTATGGCTACACCTTC. Translating it yields CSAQTNYGYTF. This rearrangement joins TRBV29-1 to TRBJ1-2; unclear D gene. Trimming stripped 7 bases from V and 0 bases from J, with 6 bases between. Germline-derived CDR1 and CDR2 are SQVTM and ANQGSEA. The CDR3 totals 11 residues.